This T cell receptor (beta chain) originates from a study of regulatory T cells in long-lasting Graves disease. Regarding the study as a whole: Thyroid tissue went unstudied; only peripheral blood was examined. Possibly, too few samples lowered accuracy.

In this sample, this clonotype turned up a few times. Its antigen is unknown. The time point was: newly diagnosed GD, antithyroid drugs for less than 3 months. There was RNA extracted from PBMCs, and the TCR library was made from it. The authors built TCR beta libraries using iRepertoire HTBI primers and Arm-PCR of CDR3 regions. TCRdb independently ran MiXCR on the multiplex PCR reads; one entry per CDR3 protein. The sample has about 350,000 distinct CDR3 sequences, about a sixth seen once. Per germline, CDR1 SGHTA and CDR2 FQGNSA. This CDR3 region has 14 residues. The germline V and J ends were trimmed by 3 bases and 1 base, with 10 bases remaining between them. The data also belong to a second study, concerning T cells in Graves' hyperthyroidism and ophthalmopathy. Per that study: Researchers ran a first-round RT-PCR on the TCR CDR3 using the HTBI primer set. Expanded thyroid clonotypes (above 0.001) were mostly also found in blood.

The V and J genes are TRBV7-2 and TRBJ2-7, with D perhaps matching TRBD2 (6 bases). This clonotype was sampled from a woman aged 18-29 years with Graves disease. Material: peripheral blood mononuclear cells (PBMCs), obtained at new diagnosis, from a patient treated with antithyroid drugs. CDR3 sequence: CASSFGTPSYEQYF. Written as DNA, the CDR3 is TGTGCCAGCAGCTTCGGGACTCCATCCTACGAGCAGTACTTC. Drawing the rest from reference TRBV7-2 and TRBJ2-7, the complete variable domain is GAGVSQSPSNKVTEKGKDVELRCDPISGHTALYWYRQSLGQGLEFLIYFQGNSAPDKSGLPSDRFSAERTGGSVSTLTIQRTQQEDSAVYLCASSFGTPSYEQYFGPGTRLTVT.